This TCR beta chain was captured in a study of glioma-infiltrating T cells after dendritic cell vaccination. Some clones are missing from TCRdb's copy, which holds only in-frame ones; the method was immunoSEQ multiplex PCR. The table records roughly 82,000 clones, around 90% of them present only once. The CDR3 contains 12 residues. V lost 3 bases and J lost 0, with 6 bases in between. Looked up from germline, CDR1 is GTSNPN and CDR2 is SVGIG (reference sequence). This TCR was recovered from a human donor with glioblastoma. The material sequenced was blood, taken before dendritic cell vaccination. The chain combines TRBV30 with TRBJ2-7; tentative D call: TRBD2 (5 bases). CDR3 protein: CAWRGSSYEQYF. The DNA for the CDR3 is TGTGCCTGGAGAGGGAGCTCCTACGAGCAGTACTTC.